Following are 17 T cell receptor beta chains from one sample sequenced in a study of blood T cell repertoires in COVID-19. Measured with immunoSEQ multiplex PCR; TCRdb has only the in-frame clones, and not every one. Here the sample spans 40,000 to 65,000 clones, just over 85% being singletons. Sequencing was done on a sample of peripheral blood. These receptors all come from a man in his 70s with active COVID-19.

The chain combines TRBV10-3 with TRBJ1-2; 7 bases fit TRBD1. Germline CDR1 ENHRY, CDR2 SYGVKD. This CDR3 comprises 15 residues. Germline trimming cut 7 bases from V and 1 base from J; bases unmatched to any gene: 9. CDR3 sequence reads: CAINPGTAFNYGYTF. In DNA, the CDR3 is TGTGCCATCAATCCCGGGACAGCCTTTAACTATGGCTACACCTTC.

The DNA of the CDR3 is TGTGCCAGCAGTTTATTAGAGGAGCAGTACTTC. It is translated as CASSLLEEQYF. The J gene is TRBJ2-7, the V gene TRBV12-3 or TRBV12-4; no firm D call. This CDR3 has 11 residues. The V end was cut by 2 bases, the J end by 7 bases, with 6 bases between.

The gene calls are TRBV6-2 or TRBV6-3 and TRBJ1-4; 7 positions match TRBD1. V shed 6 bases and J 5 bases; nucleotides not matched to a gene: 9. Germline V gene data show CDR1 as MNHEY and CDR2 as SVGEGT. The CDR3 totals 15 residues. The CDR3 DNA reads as TGTGCCAGCAGCGACCGGACAGGAGAAAATGAAAAACTGTTTTTT. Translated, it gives CASSDRTGENEKLFF.

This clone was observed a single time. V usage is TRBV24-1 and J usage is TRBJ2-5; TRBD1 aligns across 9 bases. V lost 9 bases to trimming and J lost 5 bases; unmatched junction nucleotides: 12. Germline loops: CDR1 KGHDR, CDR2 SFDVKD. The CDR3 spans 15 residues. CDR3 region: CATGGDRGILETQYF. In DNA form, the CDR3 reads TGTGCCACCGGGGGAGACAGGGGGATTTTGGAGACCCAGTACTTC.

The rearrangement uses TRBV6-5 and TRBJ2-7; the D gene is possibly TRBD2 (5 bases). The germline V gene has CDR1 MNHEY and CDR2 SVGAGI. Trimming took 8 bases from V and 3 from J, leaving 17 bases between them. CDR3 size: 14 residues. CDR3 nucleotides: TGTGCCAGCTCTCGGGATGGAGTATTCTACGAGCAGTACTTC. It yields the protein CASSRDGVFYEQYF.

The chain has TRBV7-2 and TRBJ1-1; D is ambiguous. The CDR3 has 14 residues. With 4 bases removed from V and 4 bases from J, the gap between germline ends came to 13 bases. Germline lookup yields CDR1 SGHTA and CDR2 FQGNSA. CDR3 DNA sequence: TGTGCCAGCAGCTCCGGGAGAGGGAGCACTGAAGCTTTCTTT. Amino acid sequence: CASSSGRGSTEAFF.

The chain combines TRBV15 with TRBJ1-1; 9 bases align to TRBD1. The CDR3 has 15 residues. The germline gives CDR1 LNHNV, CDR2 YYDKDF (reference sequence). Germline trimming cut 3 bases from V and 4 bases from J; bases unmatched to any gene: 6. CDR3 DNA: TGTGCCACCAGCAGCCGGGGACAGGGAGTCACTGAAGCTTTCTTT. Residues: CATSSRGQGVTEAFF.

CDR3 protein: CASSRMTGEHTEAFF. For the CDR3, the DNA is TGTGCCAGCTCACGCATGACAGGGGAACACACTGAAGCTTTCTTT. The V and J genes are TRBV18 and TRBJ1-1; 8 bases agree with TRBD1. Germline CDR1 reads KGHSH; CDR2 reads LQKENI. Unmatched junction bases numbered 7, after V lost 4 bases and J lost 3 bases. The CDR3 totals 15 residues.

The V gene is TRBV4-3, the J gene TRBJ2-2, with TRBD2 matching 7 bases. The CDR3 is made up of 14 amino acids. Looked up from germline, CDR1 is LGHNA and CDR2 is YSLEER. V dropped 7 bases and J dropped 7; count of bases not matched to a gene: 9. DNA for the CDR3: TGCGCCAGCAAACAGAGCGGGACCAACGGGGAGCTGTTTTTT. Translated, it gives CASKQSGTNGELFF.

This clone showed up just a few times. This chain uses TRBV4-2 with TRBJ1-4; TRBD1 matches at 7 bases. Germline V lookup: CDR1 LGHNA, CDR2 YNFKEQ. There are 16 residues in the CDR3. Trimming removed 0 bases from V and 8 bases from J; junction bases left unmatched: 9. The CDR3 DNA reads TGTGCCAGCAGCCAAGAGGAGGGGGCGAGGTACGAAAAACTGTTTTTT. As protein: CASSQEEGARYEKLFF.

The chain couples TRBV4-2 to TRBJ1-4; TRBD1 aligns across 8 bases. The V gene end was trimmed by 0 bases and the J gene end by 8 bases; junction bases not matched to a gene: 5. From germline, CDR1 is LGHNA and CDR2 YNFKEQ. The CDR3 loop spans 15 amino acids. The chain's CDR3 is CASSQDTGGWEKLFF. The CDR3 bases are TGTGCCAGCAGCCAAGATACAGGGGGTTGGGAAAAACTGTTTTTT.

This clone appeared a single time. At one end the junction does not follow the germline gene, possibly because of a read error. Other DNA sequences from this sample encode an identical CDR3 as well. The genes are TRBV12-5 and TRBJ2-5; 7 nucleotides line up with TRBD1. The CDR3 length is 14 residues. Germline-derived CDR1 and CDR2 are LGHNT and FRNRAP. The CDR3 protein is CASGLDARGETQYF. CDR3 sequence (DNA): TGTGCCAGTGGTCTTGATGCCAGGGGGGAGACCCAGTACTTC.

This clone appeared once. The CDR3 loop reads CASSFEGGTEAFF. In DNA, the CDR3 is TGTGCCAGCAGTTTTGAAGGGGGCACTGAAGCTTTCTTT. The chain combines TRBV12-3 or TRBV12-4 with TRBJ1-1, with a weak D call TRBD1 (6 bases). V was pared by 3 bases and J by 4 bases, with 9 bases between. CDR3 length equals 13 residues.

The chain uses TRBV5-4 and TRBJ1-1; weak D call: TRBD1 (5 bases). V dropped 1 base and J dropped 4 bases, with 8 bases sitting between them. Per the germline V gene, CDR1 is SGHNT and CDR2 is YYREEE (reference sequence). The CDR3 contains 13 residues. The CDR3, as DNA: TGTGCCAGCAGCTTGCCAGGGATCACTGAAGCTTTCTTT. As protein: CASSLPGITEAFF. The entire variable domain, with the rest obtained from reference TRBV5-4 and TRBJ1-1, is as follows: ETGVTQSPTHLIKTRGQQVTLRCSSQSGHNTVSWYQQALGQGPQFIFQYYREEENGRGNFPPRFSGLQFPNYSSELNVNALELDDSALYLCASSLPGITEAFFGQGTRLTVV.

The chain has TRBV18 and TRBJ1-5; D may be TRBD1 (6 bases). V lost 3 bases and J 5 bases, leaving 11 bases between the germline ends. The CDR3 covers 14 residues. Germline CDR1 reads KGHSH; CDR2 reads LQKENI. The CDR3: CASSPGGGYQPQHF. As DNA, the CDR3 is TGTGCCAGCTCACCGGGGGGGGGCTATCAGCCCCAGCATTTT.

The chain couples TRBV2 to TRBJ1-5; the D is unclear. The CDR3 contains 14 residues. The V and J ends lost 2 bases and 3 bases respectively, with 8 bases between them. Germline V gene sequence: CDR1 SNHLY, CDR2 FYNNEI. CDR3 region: CASSEMRYNQPQHF. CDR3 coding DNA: TGTGCCAGCAGTGAAATGAGGTACAATCAGCCCCAGCATTTT.

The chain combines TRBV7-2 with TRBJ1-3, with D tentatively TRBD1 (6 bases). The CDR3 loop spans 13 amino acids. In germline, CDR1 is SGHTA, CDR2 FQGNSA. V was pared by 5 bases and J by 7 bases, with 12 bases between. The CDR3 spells CASSRYRANTIYF. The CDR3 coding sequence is TGTGCCAGCAGCCGATACAGGGCCAACACCATATATTTT.